This T cell receptor (beta chain) was sequenced in a study of Ad26.COV2.S vaccination and SARS-CoV-2 variants. Study-wide context: By the intramuscular route, Ad26.COV2.S was given once, or twice 56 days apart.

The germline CDR1 and CDR2 sequences are MNHEY and SVGEGT. The CDR3 has 15 amino acids. Trimming stripped 1 base from V and 2 bases from J, with 12 bases between. Libraries were prepared by immunoSEQ multiplex PCR; TCRdb keeps only in-frame clonotypes and omits some of them. The sample lists about 410,000 clones, about 85% occurring once. Treatment given: over 15 received Ad26.COV2.S at low or high dose, single or two shots; five or six received placebo; per-sample allocation not given. Samples were taken on day 63 after the first vaccine or placebo injection. In the vaccine, an Ad26 vector expressed the SARS-CoV-2 spike of the Wuhan strain.

The sequence was collected from a person aged 18 to 65 who received the Ad26.COV2.S COVID-19 vaccine or a placebo. The sample here was peripheral blood, taken in a trial of Ad26.COV2.S vaccine versus placebo. The chain joins TRBV6-2 or TRBV6-3 to TRBJ2-7; a weak D match, TRBD1 (6 bases). This CDR3 reads CASSYFSQGPYEQYF. The CDR3, as DNA: TGTGCCAGCAGTTACTTCTCCCAGGGGCCCTACGAGCAGTACTTC.